This TCR beta chain appears in the sequencing data of a study of OX40 agonist ivuxolimab in advanced cancers. Across the whole study: Patients receiving dose escalation had hepatocellular carcinoma, melanoma, renal cell or head and neck cancer. Averaging roughly 60 years in age, with a range of about 23 to 79, the cohort was 82.7% male.

The method was immunoSEQ multiplex PCR; TCRdb's version includes in-frame clones alone and lacks a portion of them. The data show roughly 56,000 clones, 85% to 90% seen once. The CDR3 has 14 amino acids. V was cut by 2 bases and J by 8 bases, with 13 bases left in between. Germline V gene data show CDR1 as SEHNR and CDR2 as FQNEAQ (reference sequence). Sequencing used CD4+ or CD8+ T cells sorted from blood, obtained in a trial of the OX40 agonist ivuxolimab. This chain connects TRBV7-9 to TRBJ1-5, with unresolved D. The TCR was taken from an adult with an advanced solid tumor such as melanoma, head and neck, liver or kidney cancer. In nucleotides, the CDR3 is TGTGCCAGCAGCTTACTAGGGAGATCTGAGCCCCAGCATTTT. As protein: CASSLLGRSEPQHF.